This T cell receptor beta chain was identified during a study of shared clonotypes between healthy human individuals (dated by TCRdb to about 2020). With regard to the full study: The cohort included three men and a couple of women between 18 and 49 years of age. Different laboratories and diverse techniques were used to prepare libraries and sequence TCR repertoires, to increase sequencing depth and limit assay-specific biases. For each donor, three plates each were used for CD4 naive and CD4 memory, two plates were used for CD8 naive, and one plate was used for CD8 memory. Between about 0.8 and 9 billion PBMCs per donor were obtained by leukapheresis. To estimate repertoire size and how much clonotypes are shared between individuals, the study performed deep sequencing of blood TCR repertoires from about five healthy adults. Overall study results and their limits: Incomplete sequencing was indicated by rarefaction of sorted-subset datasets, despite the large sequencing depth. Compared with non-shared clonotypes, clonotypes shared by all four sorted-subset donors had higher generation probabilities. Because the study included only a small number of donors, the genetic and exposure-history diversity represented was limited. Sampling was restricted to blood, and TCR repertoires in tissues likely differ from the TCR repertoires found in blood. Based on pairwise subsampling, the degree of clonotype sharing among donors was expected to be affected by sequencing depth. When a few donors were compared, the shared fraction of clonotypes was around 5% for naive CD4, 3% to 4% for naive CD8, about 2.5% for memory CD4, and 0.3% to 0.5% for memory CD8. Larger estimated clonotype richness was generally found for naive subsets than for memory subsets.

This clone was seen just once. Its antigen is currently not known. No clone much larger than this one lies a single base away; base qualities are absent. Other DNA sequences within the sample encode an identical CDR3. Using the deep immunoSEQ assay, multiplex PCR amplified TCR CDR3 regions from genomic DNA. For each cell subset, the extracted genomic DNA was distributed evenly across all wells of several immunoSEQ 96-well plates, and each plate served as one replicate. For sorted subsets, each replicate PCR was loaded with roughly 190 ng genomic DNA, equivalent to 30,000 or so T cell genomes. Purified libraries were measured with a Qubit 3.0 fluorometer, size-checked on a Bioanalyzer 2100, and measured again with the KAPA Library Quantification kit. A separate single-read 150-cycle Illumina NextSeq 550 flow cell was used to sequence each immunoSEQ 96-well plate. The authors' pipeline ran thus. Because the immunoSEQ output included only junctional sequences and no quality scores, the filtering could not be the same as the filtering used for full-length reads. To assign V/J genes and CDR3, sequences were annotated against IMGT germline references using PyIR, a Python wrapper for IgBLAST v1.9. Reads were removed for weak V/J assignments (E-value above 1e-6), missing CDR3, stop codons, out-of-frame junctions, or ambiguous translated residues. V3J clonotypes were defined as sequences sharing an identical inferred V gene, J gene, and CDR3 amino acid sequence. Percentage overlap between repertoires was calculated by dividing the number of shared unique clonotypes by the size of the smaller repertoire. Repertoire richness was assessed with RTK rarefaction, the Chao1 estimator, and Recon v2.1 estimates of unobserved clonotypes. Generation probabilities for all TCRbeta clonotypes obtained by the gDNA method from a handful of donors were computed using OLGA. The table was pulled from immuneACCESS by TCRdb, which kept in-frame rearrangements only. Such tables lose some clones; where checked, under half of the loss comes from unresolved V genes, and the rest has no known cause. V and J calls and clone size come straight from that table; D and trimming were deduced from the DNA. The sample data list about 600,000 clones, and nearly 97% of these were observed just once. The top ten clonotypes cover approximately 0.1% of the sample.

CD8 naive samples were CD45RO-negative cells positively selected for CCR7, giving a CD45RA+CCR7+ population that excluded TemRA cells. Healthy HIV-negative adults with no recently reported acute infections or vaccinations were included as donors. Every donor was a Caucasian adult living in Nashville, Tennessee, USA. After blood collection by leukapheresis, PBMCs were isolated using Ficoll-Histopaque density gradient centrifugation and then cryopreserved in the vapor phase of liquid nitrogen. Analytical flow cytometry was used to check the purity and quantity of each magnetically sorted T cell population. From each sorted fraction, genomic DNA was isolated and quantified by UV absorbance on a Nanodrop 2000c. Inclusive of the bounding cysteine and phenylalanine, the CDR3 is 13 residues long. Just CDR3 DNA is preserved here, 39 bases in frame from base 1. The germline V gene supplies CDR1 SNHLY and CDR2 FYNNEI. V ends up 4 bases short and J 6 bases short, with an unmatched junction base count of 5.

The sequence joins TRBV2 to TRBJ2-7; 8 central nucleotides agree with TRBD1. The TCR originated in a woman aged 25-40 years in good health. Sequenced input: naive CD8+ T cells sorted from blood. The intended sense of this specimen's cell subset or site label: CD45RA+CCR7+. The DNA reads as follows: TGTGCCAGCAGTGGCCAGGGGGCGGGCGAGCAGTACTTC. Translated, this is CASSGQGAGEQYF.